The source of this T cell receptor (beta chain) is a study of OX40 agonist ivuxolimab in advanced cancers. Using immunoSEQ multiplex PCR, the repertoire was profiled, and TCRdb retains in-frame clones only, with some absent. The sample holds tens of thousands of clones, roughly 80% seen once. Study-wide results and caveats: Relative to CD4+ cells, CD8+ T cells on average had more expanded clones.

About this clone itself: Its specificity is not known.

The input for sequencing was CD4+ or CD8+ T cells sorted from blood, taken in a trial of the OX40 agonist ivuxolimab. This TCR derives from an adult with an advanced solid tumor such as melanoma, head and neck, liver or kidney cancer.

The CDR3 loop reads CATSSPGGLTDTQYF. The CDR3 DNA reads TGTGCCACCAGCAGCCCGGGAGGACTCACAGATACGCAGTATTTT. This sequence joins TRBV15 and TRBJ2-3; TRBD2 matches at 7 bases. With 3 bases clipped from V and 2 bases from J, the junction kept 5 bases outside the gene matches. Germline CDR1 reads LNHNV; CDR2 reads YYDKDF (reference sequence). The CDR3 consists of 15 residues.